The T cell receptor beta chain under discussion was sequenced for a study of shared clonotypes between healthy human individuals. The overall study: Donors had three CD4 naive, three CD4 memory, two CD8 naive and one CD8 memory plate apiece.

For this clone: Other DNA sequences in this specimen translate into the identical CDR3.

The split of CD4+ cells yielded CD45RA+ naive and CD45RA-negative memory subsets. This CDR3 comprises 14 residues. Germline V gene lookup returns CDR1 SGHRS and CDR2 YFSETQ. Between the trimmed V and J ends, which lost 0 bases and 1 base, there was a span of 7 bases. Assay: immunoSEQ multiplex PCR; the TCRdb copy retains only in-frame clones and omits some. Of about 1.5 million clones detected, nearly 99% appear once; the ten largest clones hold approximately 0.44%. The V gene is TRBV5-1, the J gene TRBJ2-5, with D unclear. The sequencing sample was made of naive CD4+ T cells sorted from blood. Subset defined: CD45RA+ positively selected. The sequence was obtained from a man younger than 45 in good health. CDR3 nucleotides: TGCGCCAGCAGCTTGGCCGCAGGCCAAGAGACCCAGTACTTC. Its translation is CASSLAAGQETQYF.